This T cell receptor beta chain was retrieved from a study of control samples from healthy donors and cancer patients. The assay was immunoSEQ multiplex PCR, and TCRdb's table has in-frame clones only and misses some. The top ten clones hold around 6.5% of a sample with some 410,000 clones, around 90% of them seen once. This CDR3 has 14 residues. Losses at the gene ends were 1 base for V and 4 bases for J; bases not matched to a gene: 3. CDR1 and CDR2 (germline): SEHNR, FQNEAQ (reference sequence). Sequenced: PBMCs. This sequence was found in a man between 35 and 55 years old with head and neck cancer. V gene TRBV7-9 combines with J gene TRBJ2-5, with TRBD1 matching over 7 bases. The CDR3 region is CASSLGAGGETQYF. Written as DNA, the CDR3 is TGTGCCAGCAGCTTAGGAGCAGGGGGAGAGACCCAGTACTTC.